This T cell receptor (beta chain) appears in the sequencing data of a study of shared clonotypes between healthy human individuals. The naive CD8 fraction comprised CD45RO-negative cells positively selected for CCR7 and excluded terminally differentiated effector memory CD45RA+ cells. The data were produced by immunoSEQ multiplex PCR, yet TCRdb's version contains in-frame clones alone and is incomplete. Of about 2 million clones listed, less than 95% are singletons. This clone was counted a single time. Germline CDR1 reads SGHTA; CDR2 reads FQGNSA. V shed 5 bases, J shed 4 bases, and the junction held 8 bases outside the gene matches. The CDR3 is made up of 15 amino acids.

This clonotype was sampled from a man aged 18 to 35 in good health. V is TRBV7-2 and J is TRBJ1-2, with TRBD1 matching 9 bases. The source material was naive CD8+ T cells sorted from blood. The chain's CDR3 is CASSRPGTGFYGYTF. CDR3 nucleotide sequence: TGTGCCAGCAGCCGACCCGGGACAGGGTTCTATGGCTACACCTTC.